The rows below give T cell receptor beta chains drawn from one sample of a study of T cell responses to AZD1222 COVID-19 vaccine. Libraries were prepared by immunoSEQ multiplex PCR; TCRdb keeps only in-frame clonotypes and omits some of them. The data hold around 160,000 clones, with about 90% observed a single time. The material was peripheral blood, obtained 28 days after the second AZD1222 dose. These receptor sequences come from an adult who received the AZD1222 COVID-19 vaccine. The conserved cysteine and the conserved F or W are not part of the CDR3 here. D genes are given only for firm matches.

d_gene	v_gene	j_gene	CDR3aa
-	TRBV5-1	TRBJ1-3	ASSFSGVGNTIY
-	TRBV10-3	TRBJ1-2	AISIQPNYGYT
-	TRBV5-4	TRBJ1-2	ASSTNTRVGYGYT
-	TRBV11-2	TRBJ1-2	ASSLSQGDYGYT
-	TRBV12-3/TRBV12-4	TRBJ1-2	ASSFFHSYT
TRBD1	TRBV7-7	TRBJ2-2	ASSKGGGLFNAGELF
-	TRBV2	TRBJ1-1	ASSIEANTEAF
TRBD2	TRBV3-1/TRBV3-2	TRBJ2-1	ASSQVGGASNEQF
TRBD2	TRBV6-6	TRBJ2-2	ASSRYPTSGGPGELF
-	TRBV9	TRBJ1-1	ARRRALTTEAF
TRBD1	TRBV19	TRBJ1-2	ASSMGQFNYGYT
-	TRBV10-1	TRBJ1-1	ASSESANTEAF
TRBD1	TRBV9	TRBJ1-1	ASSNHRGTEAF
-	TRBV27	TRBJ2-2	ASSFAGGTGELF
TRBD1	TRBV2	TRBJ1-4	ASSTGGNEKLF
-	TRBV7-8	TRBJ1-2	ASSLSGYGYT
TRBD1	TRBV24-1	TRBJ1-5	AVDRGAGQPQH
TRBD1	TRBV3-1/TRBV3-2	TRBJ2-2	ASSQAGGAGGELF
-	TRBV7-9	TRBJ2-1	ASVGQGPYNEQF
TRBD1	TRBV6-1	TRBJ1-1	ASSETGGEAF
TRBD2	TRBV7-7	TRBJ2-5	ASSLGGTSGGQETQY
TRBD1	TRBV7-9	TRBJ1-5	ASSPAHDRGNQPQH
-	TRBV19	TRBJ1-2	ASSIESRDGYT
-	TRBV3-1/TRBV3-2	TRBJ1-3	ASSQVPGRHSGNTIY
-	TRBV4-1	TRBJ2-1	ASSPIPDSAEV
TRBD1	TRBV9	TRBJ1-2	ASSGGTGPNYGYT
TRBD2	TRBV19	TRBJ2-5	ASSIGPTSGGETQY
-	TRBV7-2	TRBJ1-1	ASSLLRRGVAF
TRBD1	TRBV2	TRBJ1-5	ASENSGGYQPQH
TRBD1	TRBV6-5	TRBJ1-2	ASSFQGARGYT
-	TRBV12-3/TRBV12-4	TRBJ2-7	ASSGQGGNEQY
-	TRBV7-2	TRBJ2-1	ASSLGYAGFNEQF
-	TRBV5-1	TRBJ1-2	ASSLGVNYGYT
TRBD1	TRBV5-1	TRBJ1-1	ASSLGQPDREILNTEAF
-	TRBV5-4	TRBJ1-2	ASSLGVSYGYT
-	TRBV14	TRBJ2-2	ASSQVNTGELF
TRBD1	TRBV5-1	TRBJ2-7	ASSPGTATYEQY
-	TRBV2	TRBJ1-1	ASSWNTEAF
TRBD1	TRBV4-1	TRBJ1-2	ASSQPDRENYGYT
TRBD1	TRBV10-1	TRBJ2-7	ASSEGTGGTYEQY
-	TRBV7-8	TRBJ2-6	ASSLVPVTISGANVLT
-	TRBV9	TRBJ1-2	ASSARQSPHYGYT
-	TRBV6-5	TRBJ1-2	ASSYSSTADRGYT
-	TRBV3-1/TRBV3-2	TRBJ1-6	ASSQDLIYNSPLH
-	TRBV3-1/TRBV3-2	TRBJ1-1	ASSRPGAEAF
TRBD2	TRBV5-1	TRBJ2-3	ASSLLGRGADTQY
-	TRBV18	TRBJ1-4	ASSPGTGPNEKLF
-	TRBV2	TRBJ1-6	ASKGFSSYNSPLH
-	TRBV12-3/TRBV12-4	TRBJ2-2	ASSFEFGELF
TRBD1	TRBV19	TRBJ1-1	ASRETGVWMNTEAF
-	TRBV30	TRBJ2-3	AWSFATGRTDTQY
-	TRBV6-5	TRBJ2-7	ASSHGSAYPYEQY
-	TRBV2	TRBJ1-1	ASSEAPRTEAF
-	TRBV7-8	TRBJ2-2	AMGDPNTGELF
-	TRBV19	TRBJ1-1	ASIGQTYSLAF